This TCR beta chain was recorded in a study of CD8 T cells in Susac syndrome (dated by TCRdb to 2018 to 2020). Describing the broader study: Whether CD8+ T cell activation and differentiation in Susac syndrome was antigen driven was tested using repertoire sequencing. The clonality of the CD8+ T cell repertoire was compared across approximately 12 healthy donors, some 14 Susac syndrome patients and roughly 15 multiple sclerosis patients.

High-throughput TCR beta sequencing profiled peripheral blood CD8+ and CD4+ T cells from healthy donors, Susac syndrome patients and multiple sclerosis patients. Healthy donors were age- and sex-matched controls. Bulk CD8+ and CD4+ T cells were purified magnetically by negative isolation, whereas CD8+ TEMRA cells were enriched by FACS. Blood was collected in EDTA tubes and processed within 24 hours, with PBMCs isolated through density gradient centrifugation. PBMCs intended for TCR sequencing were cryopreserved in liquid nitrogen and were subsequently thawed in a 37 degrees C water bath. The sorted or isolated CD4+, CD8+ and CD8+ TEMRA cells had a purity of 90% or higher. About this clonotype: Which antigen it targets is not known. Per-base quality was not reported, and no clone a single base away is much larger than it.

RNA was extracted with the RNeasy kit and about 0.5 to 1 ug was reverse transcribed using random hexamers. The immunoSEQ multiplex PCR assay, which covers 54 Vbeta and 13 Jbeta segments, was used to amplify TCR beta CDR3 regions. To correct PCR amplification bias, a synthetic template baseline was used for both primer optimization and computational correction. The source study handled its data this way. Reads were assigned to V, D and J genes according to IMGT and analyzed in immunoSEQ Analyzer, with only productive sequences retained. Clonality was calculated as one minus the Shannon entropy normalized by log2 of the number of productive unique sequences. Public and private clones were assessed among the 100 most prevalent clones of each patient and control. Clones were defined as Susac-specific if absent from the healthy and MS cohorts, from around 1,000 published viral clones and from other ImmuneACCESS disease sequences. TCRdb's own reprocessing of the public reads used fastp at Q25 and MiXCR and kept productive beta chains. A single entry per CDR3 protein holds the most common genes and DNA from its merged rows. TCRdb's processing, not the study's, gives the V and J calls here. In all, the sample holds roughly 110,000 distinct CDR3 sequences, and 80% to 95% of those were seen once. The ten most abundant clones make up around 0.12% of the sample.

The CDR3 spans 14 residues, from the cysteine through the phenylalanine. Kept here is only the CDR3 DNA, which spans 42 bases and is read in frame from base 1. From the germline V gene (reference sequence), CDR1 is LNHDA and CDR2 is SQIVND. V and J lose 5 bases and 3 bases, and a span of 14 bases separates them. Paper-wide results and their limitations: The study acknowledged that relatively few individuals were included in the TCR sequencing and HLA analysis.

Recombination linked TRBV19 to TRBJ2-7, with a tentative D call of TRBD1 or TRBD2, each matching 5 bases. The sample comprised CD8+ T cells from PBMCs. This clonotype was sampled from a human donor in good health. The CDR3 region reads CASSSTGTIYEQYF. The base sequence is TGTGCCAGTAGTTCGACCGGGACCATCTACGAGCAGTACTTC.